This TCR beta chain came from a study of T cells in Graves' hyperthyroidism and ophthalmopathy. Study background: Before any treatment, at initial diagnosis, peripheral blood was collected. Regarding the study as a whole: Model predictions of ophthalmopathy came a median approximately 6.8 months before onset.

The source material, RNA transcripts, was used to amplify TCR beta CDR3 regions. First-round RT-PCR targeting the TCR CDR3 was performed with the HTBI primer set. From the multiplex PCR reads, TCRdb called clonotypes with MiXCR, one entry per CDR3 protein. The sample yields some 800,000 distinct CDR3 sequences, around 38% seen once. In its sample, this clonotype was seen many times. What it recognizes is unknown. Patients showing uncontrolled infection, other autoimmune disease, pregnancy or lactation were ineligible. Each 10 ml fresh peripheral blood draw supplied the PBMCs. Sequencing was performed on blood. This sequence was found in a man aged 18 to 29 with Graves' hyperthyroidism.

CDR3 nucleotides: TGTGCCAGCAGCCTGGACAGCGAGATGGGGGAGACCCAGTACTTC. Translation: CASSLDSEMGETQYF. This chain links TRBV9 with TRBJ2-5, with D maybe TRBD1 (6 bases). The V gene lost 4 bases and the J gene lost 5 bases, with 18 bases spanning the gap. The CDR3 extends over 15 amino acids. Per germline, CDR1 SGDLS and CDR2 YYNGEE.